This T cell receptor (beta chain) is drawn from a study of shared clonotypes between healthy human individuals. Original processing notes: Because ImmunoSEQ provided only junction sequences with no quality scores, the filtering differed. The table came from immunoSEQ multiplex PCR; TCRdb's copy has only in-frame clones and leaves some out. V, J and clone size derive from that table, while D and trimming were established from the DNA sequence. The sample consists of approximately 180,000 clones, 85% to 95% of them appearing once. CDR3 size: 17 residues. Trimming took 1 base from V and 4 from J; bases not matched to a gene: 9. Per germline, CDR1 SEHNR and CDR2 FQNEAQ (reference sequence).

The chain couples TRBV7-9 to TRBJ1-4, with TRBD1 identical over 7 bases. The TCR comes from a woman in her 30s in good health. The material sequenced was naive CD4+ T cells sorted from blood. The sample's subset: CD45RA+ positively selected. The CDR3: CASSLGGTTGSNEKLFF. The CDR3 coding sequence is TGTGCCAGCAGCTTAGGGGGCACGACAGGGAGTAATGAAAAACTGTTTTTT.